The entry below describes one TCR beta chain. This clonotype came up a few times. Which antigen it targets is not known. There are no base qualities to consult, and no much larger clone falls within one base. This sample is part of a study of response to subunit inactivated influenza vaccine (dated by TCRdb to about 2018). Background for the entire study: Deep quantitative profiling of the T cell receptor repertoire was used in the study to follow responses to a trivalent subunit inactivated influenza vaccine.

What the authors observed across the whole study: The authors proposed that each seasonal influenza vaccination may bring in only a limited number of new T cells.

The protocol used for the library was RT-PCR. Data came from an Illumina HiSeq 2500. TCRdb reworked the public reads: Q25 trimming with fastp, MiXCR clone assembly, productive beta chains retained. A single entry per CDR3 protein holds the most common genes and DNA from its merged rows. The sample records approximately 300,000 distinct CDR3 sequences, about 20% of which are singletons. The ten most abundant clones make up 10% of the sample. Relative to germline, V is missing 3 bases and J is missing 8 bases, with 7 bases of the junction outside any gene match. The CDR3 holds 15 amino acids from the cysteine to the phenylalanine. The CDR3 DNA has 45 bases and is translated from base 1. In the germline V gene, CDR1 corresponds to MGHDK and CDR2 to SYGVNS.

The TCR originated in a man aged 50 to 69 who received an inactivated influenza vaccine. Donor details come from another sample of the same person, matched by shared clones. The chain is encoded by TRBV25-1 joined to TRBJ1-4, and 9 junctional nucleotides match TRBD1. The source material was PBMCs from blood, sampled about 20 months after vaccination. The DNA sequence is TGTGCCAGCAGTGATCGGACAGGGGCGGCGGAAAAACTGTTTTTT. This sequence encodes CASSDRTGAAEKLFF.